This TCR beta chain was identified during a study of identical twins. From the 5' RACE reads, TCRdb called clonotypes with MiXCR, one entry per CDR3 protein. The sample has some 630,000 distinct CDR3 sequences, about 7.1% seen once. This clonotype has a count of ten or more. Its antigen is unidentified. The study's findings and limits: Cord blood beta clonotypes present at high abundance carried fewer insertions; no such pattern appeared in memory repertoires. Zero-insertion analyses could be partly confounded by invariant MAIT and iNKT cells.

This CDR3 is 14 amino acids long. J gave up 1 base and V 4 bases, and 6 bases lay outside the gene matches. Germline V lookup: CDR1 SQVTM, CDR2 ANQGSEA. Healthy Caucasians provided all donations. These data were likewise used in another study, on yellow fever vaccine responses in identical twins.

The rearrangement links TRBV29-1 to TRBJ2-7, with 8 bases lining up with TRBD1. The material sequenced was PBMCs. The sequence came from a woman younger than 35 in good health. CDR3 residues: CSVGVGQGSYEQYF. The CDR3 DNA sequence: TGCAGCGTTGGGGTAGGACAGGGTTCCTACGAGCAGTACTTC.